This T cell receptor beta chain was recovered during a study of blood T cell repertoires in COVID-19. At the level of the study: The study drew acute and convalescent COVID-19 samples from the United States, Italy and Spain. Nucleic acid was either cDNA or gDNA, and it came from T cells, B-cell-depleted T cells, or PBMCs.

Per the study methods: Quantification of nucleated cells was approximated via reference gene primer amplification. Profiling relied on immunoSEQ multiplex PCR, and the TCRdb table lists in-frame clones only, not all of them. For V, J and clone size, that table is used; D and trimming come from the DNA. The repertoire holds about 120,000 clones, with approximately 87% as singletons. V was trimmed by 6 bases and J by 5 bases, leaving 7 bases between them. Germline V gives CDR1 MNHEY, CDR2 SMNVEV (reference sequence). CDR3 length equals 11 residues. This receptor was obtained from a man between 70 and 80 years old who had recovered from COVID-19. Sequenced input: peripheral blood. The V call is TRBV27, the J call TRBJ2-5, with D unclear. The CDR3 reads CASRWAETQYF. CDR3 coding DNA: TGTGCCAGCAGGTGGGCCGAGACCCAGTACTTC.